Sequencing of this T cell receptor beta chain was carried out in a study of T cell repertoires in cytomegalovirus infection. On the study more broadly: In the study, CMV epitopes included recently identified HLA-C-restricted and well-studied HLA-B-restricted ones. It can be stated that public TCR beta signatures indicated CMV infection as well as a matching HLA type.

Concerning this clonotype itself: Antigen: not known.

In TCRdb, the reads were re-called with MiXCR into one record per CDR3 protein. The sample shows approximately 770,000 distinct CDR3 sequences, roughly 28% of them seen only once. CDR1 and CDR2 from the germline V gene are DFQATT and SNEGSKA (reference sequence). The CDR3 covers 13 residues. V dropped 0 bases and J dropped 5 bases, with 7 bases sitting between them. Study findings and constraints: HLA-C-restricted TCR beta clonotypes specific for CMV led the ex vivo response. Totalled public TCR beta family frequency picked out people who carried CMV plus the relevant HLA.

This chain joins TRBV20-1 and TRBJ2-2; D ambiguous. Material: cultured CD8+ T cells from PBMCs, obtained from culture after CMV antigen stimulation. The receptor's source is a human donor in good health (CMV status not recorded). Some clones in this sample may be carry-over from other donors' samples. CDR3 sequence (DNA): TGCAGTGCTAGAGATATTATGACCGGGGAGCTGTTTTTT. It encodes CSARDIMTGELFF.